These T cell receptor beta chains were read from a single sample in a study of T cell responses to AZD1222 COVID-19 vaccine. TCRdb keeps only in-frame clones here, not all; method: immunoSEQ multiplex PCR. The data show around 190,000 clones, approximately 92% seen once. The source material was peripheral blood, sampled on day 0 of AZD1222 vaccination. The receptor set was obtained from an adult in good health. The conserved cysteine and the conserved F or W are not part of the CDR3 here. Clone size is not always given. Where it is, it says once, few, many or a class for expanded clones.

TRBV3-1/TRBV3-2,TRBJ2-3,.,ASSQGLVPLPDTQY
TRBV5-6,TRBJ1-1,.,ASSPDTLNTEAF
TRBV7-8,TRBJ1-1,.,ASSSAANTEAF
TRBV15,TRBJ1-1,.,ATISKVANTEAF
TRBV28,TRBJ2-2,.,ASSYRPNLAGELF
TRBV2,TRBJ1-1,.,ASSGGLRGITEAF
TRBV3-1/TRBV3-2,TRBJ1-6,.,ASVQGNSPLH
TRBV18,TRBJ2-5,.,ASSRSGTSEETQY
TRBV27,TRBJ1-1,.,ASSSTGLGEAF
TRBV19,TRBJ2-6,once,ASSLRAGANVLT
TRBV27,TRBJ2-3,once,ASSPSPTSGTLDTQY
TRBV2,TRBJ1-4,.,ASSVAGEKLF
TRBV6-5,TRBJ1-1,.,ASSYSADTEAF
TRBV15,TRBJ2-2,.,ATSRGSGSGELF
TRBV4-2,TRBJ1-2,.,ASSQDPGQEYGYT
TRBV28,TRBJ1-5,.,ASTPGQGYQPQH
TRBV7-8,TRBJ1-2,.,ASSTGLTQNGYGYT
TRBV24-1,TRBJ2-3,.,ATSSRKDNTDTQY
TRBV12-3/TRBV12-4,TRBJ1-1,.,ASSFHNTEAF
TRBV11-3,TRBJ1-6,.,ASSLPQGRRGGSPLH
TRBV27,TRBJ1-1,.,ASSSHQGTAF
TRBV5-1,TRBJ1-3,.,ASSGTGLGGNTIY
TRBV27,TRBJ1-4,.,ASKGGVEEKLF
TRBV7-2,TRBJ1-1,.,ASRRQGMNTEAF
TRBV7-9,TRBJ1-6,.,ASSPRDPGNSPLH
TRBV5-1,TRBJ2-5,.,ASSSQGLQETQY
TRBV11-2,TRBJ2-5,.,ASSLAGAETQY
TRBV30,TRBJ1-6,.,AFDRINSPLH
TRBV4-1,TRBJ1-4,.,ASSQDFRVREKLF
TRBV7-2,TRBJ2-5,.,ASSLGPRTGLPETQY
TRBV12-3/TRBV12-4,TRBJ1-2,.,ASSPTAYGYT
TRBV5-1,TRBJ2-7,.,ASRPRTESSYEQY
TRBV7-9,TRBJ1-4,.,ASSSGAGDEKLF
TRBV3-1/TRBV3-2,TRBJ1-2,.,ASSPGTGKTYGYT
TRBV12-3/TRBV12-4,TRBJ2-7,.,ASSTSYEQY
TRBV11-2,TRBJ1-5,.,ASSWNRDQPQH
TRBV3-1/TRBV3-2,TRBJ1-2,once,ASSQGQGPLNYGYT
TRBV5-4,TRBJ1-2,.,ASSRGVDYGYT
TRBV4-1,TRBJ1-3,.,ASSQEERIVNTIY
TRBV28,TRBJ2-7,.,ASSRLTGAAGEQY
TRBV27,TRBJ1-1,.,ASSPAGTLNTEAF